This TCR beta chain was captured in a study of blood T cell repertoires in COVID-19. V dropped 2 bases and J dropped 3 bases, with 7 bases sitting between them. Germline V gene sequence: CDR1 GTSNPN, CDR2 SVGIG (reference sequence). This CDR3 is built from 12 residues. Clones were sequenced by immunoSEQ multiplex PCR, and TCRdb holds only the in-frame ones, with some missing. The data hold approximately 170,000 clones, with 80% to 90% observed a single time. The V gene is TRBV30, the J gene TRBJ1-2; a weak D match, TRBD1 (5 bases). This TCR derives from a man aged 45-65 years with active or convalescent COVID-19. Input material: peripheral blood. CDR3 in amino acids: CAWSPRDYGYTF. CDR3 coding DNA: TGTGCCTGGAGTCCCAGGGACTATGGCTACACCTTC.